The 15 T cell receptor beta chains in this list originate from one sample, sequenced in a study of blood T cell repertoires in COVID-19 (dated by TCRdb to between 2020 and 2021). Receptors were amplified or captured by the immunoSEQ multiplex PCR assay. Held by TCRdb, this immuneACCESS table contains in-frame sequences only and omits some clones. Under half of the omission traces to an unresolved V gene where checked; the cause of the rest is unknown. Present in this sample are roughly 110,000 clones, around 85% of which were seen just once. Under 2% of the sample lies in the top ten. Sample: peripheral blood. The receptor source for this set is a man aged 45-65 years with acute or convalescent COVID-19.

CDR3 in DNA: TGTGCCAGCAGCTATGGGAGACAGTCGGGAGGTTATGGCTACACCTTC. Encoded protein: CASSYGRQSGGYGYTF. The V gene is TRBV6-2 or TRBV6-3, the J gene TRBJ1-2, with D possibly matching TRBD1 (5 bases). Germline CDR1 reads MNHEY; CDR2 reads SVGEGT. The CDR3 covers 16 residues. Deletions cut 6 bases from V and 5 bases from J, with 22 bases between.

V and J are TRBV5-1 and TRBJ2-2, with D uncertain. The CDR3 length is 15 residues. Trimming took off 0 bases at V and 0 bases at J, with 6 bases between the two ends. CDR1 and CDR2 (germline): SGHRS, YFSETQ. DNA for the CDR3: TGCGCCAGCAGCTTGGCCACAGCGAACACCGGGGAGCTGTTTTTT. Translating it yields CASSLATANTGELFF.

The chain combines TRBV5-8 with TRBJ1-1, with 7 bases fitting TRBD1. Germline values: CDR1 SGHTS, CDR2 YDEGEE. The J segment lost 0 bases and the V segment lost 5 bases, leaving 7 bases of the junction unmatched. The CDR3 loop spans 15 amino acids. The CDR3 reads CASRRDSSMNTEAFF. The CDR3 bases are TGTGCCAGCAGAAGGGACAGCTCAATGAACACTGAAGCTTTCTTT. The whole variable domain, remainder taken from reference TRBV5-8 and TRBJ1-1, is EAGVTQSPTHLIKTRGQQATLRCSPISGHTSVYWYQQALGLGLQFLLWYDEGEERNRGNFPPRFSGRQFPNYSSELNVNALELEDSALYLCASRRDSSMNTEAFFGQGTRLTVV.

The V and J genes are TRBV30 and TRBJ1-6, with 8 bases identical to TRBD1. The CDR3 runs 14 residues. Per the germline V gene, CDR1 is GTSNPN and CDR2 is SVGIG (reference sequence). V dropped 3 bases and J dropped 7; count of bases not matched to a gene: 5. The CDR3 bases are TGTGCCTGGAGGGGAACAGGGGGGAATTCACCCCTCCACTTT. Amino acid sequence: CAWRGTGGNSPLHF. The entire variable domain, with the rest obtained from reference TRBV30 and TRBJ1-6, is as follows: SQTIHQWPATLVQPVGSPLSLECTVEGTSNPNLYWYRQAAGRGLQLLFYSVGIGQISSEVPQNLSASRPQDRQFILSSKKLLLSDSGFYLCAWRGTGGNSPLHFGNGTRLTVT.

There are a few counts of this clone. The CDR3 loop reads CASSPRGSGAGEQFF. The CDR3 bases are TGTGCCAGCAGCCCGCGCGGTAGCGGGGCGGGTGAGCAGTTCTTC. The chain uses TRBV7-3 and TRBJ2-1; 8 bases fit TRBD2. V was pared by 5 bases and J by 9 bases, with 12 bases of the junction left unmatched. The germline gives CDR1 SGHTA, CDR2 FQGTGA. The CDR3 consists of 15 residues.

The gene calls are TRBV30 and TRBJ2-2; TRBD2 agrees at 8 bases. The CDR3 is made up of 14 amino acids. V shed 4 bases and J 4 bases; nucleotides not matched to a gene: 5. Germline V gene sequence: CDR1 GTSNPN, CDR2 SVGIG (reference sequence). The CDR3 nucleotides read TGTGCCTGGATCCGGGGGGGCCGCACCGGGGAGCTGTTTTTT. Its protein is CAWIRGGRTGELFF. Full variable domain (outside the CDR3, taken from reference TRBV30 and TRBJ2-2): SQTIHQWPATLVQPVGSPLSLECTVEGTSNPNLYWYRQAAGRGLQLLFYSVGIGQISSEVPQNLSASRPQDRQFILSSKKLLLSDSGFYLCAWIRGGRTGELFFGEGSRLTVL.

V usage is TRBV6-1 and J usage is TRBJ1-2; D gene ambiguous. CDR1 and CDR2 from the germline V gene are MNHNS and SASEGT. Trimming removed 2 bases from V and 7 bases from J, with 8 bases in between. This CDR3 has 12 residues. Here the CDR3 reads CASSENFAGYTF. The CDR3 bases are TGTGCCAGCAGTGAAAACTTCGCTGGCTACACCTTC.

This rearrangement joins TRBV15 to TRBJ1-2; D not resolved. The V gene lost 1 base and the J gene lost 4 bases, with 16 bases spanning the gap. The CDR3 consists of 16 residues. In germline, CDR1 is LNHNV, CDR2 YYDKDF (reference sequence). The CDR3 nucleotides are TGTGCCACCAGCAGAGCGGAGACGACGAATGGCTATGGCTACACCTTC. Amino acid sequence: CATSRAETTNGYGYTF.

This clone showed up just once. The chain has TRBV5-1 and TRBJ1-2; 9 bases align to TRBD1. Germline V gene lookup returns CDR1 SGHRS and CDR2 YFSETQ. The V segment lost 0 bases and the J segment 4 bases; nucleotides outside the gene matches: 4. This CDR3 has 15 amino acids. The CDR3 sequence is CASSLGDRAFYGYTF. The CDR3 region has the DNA TGCGCCAGCAGCTTGGGGGACAGGGCCTTCTATGGCTACACCTTC.

The chain joins TRBV5-1 to TRBJ1-1; maybe TRBD1 (6 bases). Germline lookup yields CDR1 SGHRS and CDR2 YFSETQ. V dropped 2 bases and J dropped 6 bases, with 14 bases sitting between them. This CDR3 has 14 amino acids. The CDR3 nucleotides read TGCGCCAGCAGCTTAGGGGACACCCTTCCTGAAGCTTTCTTT. Its translation: CASSLGDTLPEAFF.

This chain connects TRBV6-4 to TRBJ2-2; tentatively, D is TRBD1 (6 bases). V dropped 6 bases and J dropped 5 bases, with 13 bases sitting between them. The CDR3 has 14 amino acids. Germline CDR1 and CDR2: MRHNA and SNTAGT. The DNA of the CDR3 is TGTGCCAGCAGAAGGACAGAGGGTACCGGGGAGCTGTTTTTT. Amino acids: CASRRTEGTGELFF.

The V and J genes are TRBV6-5 and TRBJ2-7; possibly TRBD1 for D (6 bases). The CDR3 is 13 amino acids. V was shortened by 6 bases and J by 3 bases, with 12 bases between the two germline ends. CDR1 MNHEY and CDR2 SVGAGI come from the germline V gene. CDR3 DNA sequence: TGTGCCAGCAGGCCCGGACAGATCTACGAGCAGTACGTC. Translating gives CASRPGQIYEQYV.

This clone turned up a few times. The chain carries TRBV11-2 and TRBJ1-2; a weak D match, TRBD1 (6 bases). This CDR3 contains 14 residues. Per germline, CDR1 SGHAT and CDR2 FQNNGV. The germline V and J ends were trimmed by 5 bases and 3 bases, with 13 bases remaining between them. DNA of the CDR3: TGTGCCAGCAGCCGGCAACAGGGTGACTATGGCTACACCTTC. Protein product: CASSRQQGDYGYTF.

The J gene is TRBJ2-5, the V gene TRBV3-1 (or the pseudogene TRBV3-2), with a weak D call TRBD1 (6 bases). CDR1 and CDR2 from the germline V gene are LGHDT and YNNKEL (reference sequence). CDR3 length: 15 residues. V lost 1 base, J lost 7 bases, and 16 bases lay in between. CDR3 bases: TGTGCCAGCAGCCAAGTTACAGGGTCTAAGGGGACCCAGTACTTC. Its protein product is CASSQVTGSKGTQYF.

The J gene is TRBJ2-3, the V gene TRBV7-9; TRBD2 matches 9 bases. The CDR3 runs to 19 residues. CDR1 and CDR2 from the germline V gene are SEHNR and FQNEAQ (reference sequence). V shed 1 base, J shed 4 bases, and the junction held 15 bases outside the gene matches. The CDR3 nucleotides are TGTGCCAGCAGCTTAGGCCAGCGCGGGGGGGCCCACGTCGCAGATACGCAGTATTTT. Translated: CASSLGQRGGAHVADTQYF.